The 24 T cell receptor beta chains below come from one sample, sequenced in a study of T-cell reconstitution after alpha-beta-depleted transplantation in children. Unique molecular identifiers tagged the TCRbeta library. TCRdb recomputed calls from the PCR reads with MiXCR, one row per CDR3 protein. The sample lists about a million distinct CDR3 sequences; around 30% were seen once. The specimen was PBMCs, mostly from graft donor cells, collected 360 days after TCRalphabeta/CD19-depleted stem cell transplant. These receptors originate from a boy in the first two years of life who had a stem cell transplant for SCID, so the T cells may come from the graft donor.

This clonotype was detected a few times. The CDR3 spells CASRQWNTGELFF. The DNA of the CDR3 is TGCGCCAGCAGACAATGGAACACCGGGGAGCTGTTTTTT. J is TRBJ2-2 and V is TRBV5-1; D call uncertain. V lost 5 bases, J lost 1 base, and 6 bases lay in between. The CDR3 loop spans 13 amino acids. Germline V gene data show CDR1 as SGHRS and CDR2 as YFSETQ.

This clonotype was seen only a few times. The rearrangement uses TRBV5-8 and TRBJ1-2; no firm D call. V was shortened by 2 bases and J by 2 bases, with 7 bases between the two germline ends. Germline V gene data show CDR1 as SGHTS and CDR2 as YDEGEE. The CDR3 runs 13 residues. The CDR3 loop is CASSFVANYGYTF. CDR3 DNA: TGTGCCAGCAGCTTCGTAGCAAACTATGGCTACACCTTC. Variable domain in full (rest from reference TRBV5-8 and TRBJ1-2): EAGVTQSPTHLIKTRGQQATLRCSPISGHTSVYWYQQALGLGLQFLLWYDEGEERNRGNFPPRFSGRQFPNYSSELNVNALELEDSALYLCASSFVANYGYTFGSGTRLTVV.

At least ten counts were recorded for this clonotype. This chain connects TRBV28 to TRBJ2-1; TRBD2 matches at 7 bases. This CDR3 has 15 residues. Germline lookup yields CDR1 MDHEN and CDR2 SYDVKM. V was pared by 1 base and J by 6 bases, with 6 bases of the junction left unmatched. The CDR3 is CASSLFWAGVNEQFF. Here the CDR3 DNA reads TGTGCCAGCAGTTTATTCTGGGCGGGGGTCAATGAGCAGTTCTTC.

This clonotype showed up just a few times. The rearrangement joins TRBV4-1 to TRBJ1-1, with D possibly matching TRBD1 (6 bases). This CDR3 region has 15 residues. Trimming removed 1 base at V and 5 bases at J, with 14 bases between. Looked up from germline, CDR1 is MGHRA and CDR2 is YSYEKL. The CDR3 loop reads CASSQVGGRKTEAFF. The DNA for the CDR3 is TGCGCCAGCAGCCAAGTCGGGGGGCGAAAGACTGAAGCTTTCTTT.

This clonotype was counted between two and nine times. The rearrangement links TRBV25-1 to TRBJ1-2; 8 bases are a match to TRBD1. Germline loops: CDR1 MGHDK, CDR2 SYGVNS. The J segment lost 5 bases and the V segment lost 6 bases, leaving 11 bases of the junction unmatched. This CDR3 has 15 residues. CDR3 region: CASSRANGQGYGYTF. CDR3 sequence (DNA): TGTGCCAGCAGCAGAGCTAATGGACAGGGATATGGCTACACCTTC.

This clonotype showed up many times. The rearrangement uses TRBV15 and TRBJ1-1, with 11 positions matching TRBD1. With 1 base clipped from V and 7 bases from J, the junction kept 11 bases outside the gene matches. In germline, CDR1 is LNHNV, CDR2 YYDKDF (reference sequence). CDR3 length: 17 amino acids. The CDR3 sequence is CATSRGTGTGGPGEAFF. CDR3 nucleotide sequence: TGTGCCACCAGCAGAGGGACGGGGACAGGGGGGCCTGGTGAAGCTTTCTTT.

V and J are TRBV4-1 and TRBJ2-5; D perhaps matches TRBD2 (6 bases). V lost 0 bases, J lost 2 bases, and 13 bases lay in between. There are 16 residues in the CDR3. CDR1 is MGHRA, CDR2 YSYEKL, per germline. As DNA, the CDR3 is TGCGCCAGCAGCCAAGATCGGGTCGGGGGTCAAGAGACCCAGTACTTC. This gives the protein CASSQDRVGGQETQYF.

V and J are TRBV12-3 or TRBV12-4 and TRBJ2-7, with D perhaps TRBD2 (6 bases). V gave up 8 bases and J gave up 3 bases, with 11 bases separating them. There are 12 residues in the CDR3. The CDR3 nucleotides are TGTGCCAGCTCCGGGGGATTCTACGAGCAGTACTTC. It specifies CASSGGFYEQYF.

The chain joins TRBV11-3 to TRBJ2-7, with D perhaps given as TRBD1 or TRBD2 (5 bases each). The germline gives CDR1 SGHNT, CDR2 YENEEA. CDR3 length: 16 residues. The V and J ends lost 5 bases and 0 bases respectively, with 17 bases between them. CDR3: CASSPSRDGPSYEQYF. CDR3 nucleotides: TGTGCCAGCAGCCCTTCCCGGGACGGACCCTCCTACGAGCAGTACTTC. Full variable domain (missing parts from reference TRBV11-3 and TRBJ2-7): EAGVVQSPRYKIIEKKQPVAFWCNPISGHNTLYWYLQNLGQGPELLIRYENEEAVDDSQLPKDRFSAERLKGVDSTLKIQPAELGDSAVYLCASSPSRDGPSYEQYFGPGTRLTVT.

The J gene is TRBJ2-1, the V gene TRBV12-3 or TRBV12-4; D gene ambiguous. The V and J ends lost 3 bases and 6 bases respectively, with 12 bases between them. There are 14 residues in the CDR3. CDR3 nucleotides: TGTGCCAGCAGTTTTGGTGAGGCTGGCAATGAGCAGTTCTTC. The encoded protein is CASSFGEAGNEQFF.

This clonotype has only a few counts. The CDR3 loop reads CAISEELGGGSFYEQYF. In DNA, the CDR3 is TGTGCCATCAGTGAGGAGTTGGGCGGGGGGAGTTTCTACGAGCAGTACTTC. The chain carries TRBV10-3 and TRBJ2-7; 8 bases map to TRBD2. The CDR3 is 17 amino acids. Germline V gene sequence: CDR1 ENHRY, CDR2 SYGVKD. The J segment lost 3 bases and the V segment lost 2 bases, leaving 12 bases of the junction unmatched.

This clonotype was seen a few times. The chain employs TRBV20-1 and TRBJ2-7; tentative D call: TRBD2 (6 bases). The CDR3 spans 14 residues. CDR1 is DFQATT and CDR2 is SNEGSKA in the germline V gene (reference sequence). V was trimmed by 4 bases and J by 5 bases, leaving 18 bases between them. The chain's CDR3 is CSANRDFGLHEQYF. The CDR3, as DNA: TGCAGTGCTAACCGGGACTTCGGCTTGCACGAGCAGTACTTC.

The V and J genes are TRBV12-3 or TRBV12-4 and TRBJ1-2; 7 bases are a match to TRBD1. The CDR3 sequence is 14 residues long. V lost 6 bases to trimming and J lost 4 bases; unmatched junction nucleotides: 8. The CDR3 nucleotides read TGTGCCAGCAGCCAGCGACAGGGTTCCTATGGCTACACCTTC. Its translation is CASSQRQGSYGYTF.

V usage is TRBV5-1 and J usage is TRBJ2-5; 10 positions match TRBD1. Germline-derived CDR1 and CDR2 are SGHRS and YFSETQ. With 4 bases clipped from V and 5 bases from J, the junction kept 8 bases outside the gene matches. The CDR3 consists of 15 residues. The CDR3 loop reads CASSGRTGGIETQYF. CDR3 DNA: TGCGCCAGCAGCGGTAGGACAGGGGGGATTGAGACCCAGTACTTC.

V and J are TRBV5-1 and TRBJ2-7; 10 bases agree with TRBD1. V trimming: 2 bases; J trimming: 1 base; junction bases outside the gene matches: 6. The CDR3 spans 16 residues. Germline V lookup: CDR1 SGHRS, CDR2 YFSETQ. CDR3 coding DNA: TGCGCCAGCAGCTTAAGACCGGGACAGGGGTCCTACGAGCAGTACTTC. Protein sequence: CASSLRPGQGSYEQYF.

This chain connects TRBV12-3 or TRBV12-4 to TRBJ1-2, with 9 bases fitting TRBD1. Trimming at V came to 1 base and at J to 4 bases, leaving 7 bases not matched to a gene. The CDR3 has 16 residues. CDR3 region: CASSLGDRVGIYGYTF. In DNA form, the CDR3 reads TGTGCCAGCAGTTTAGGGGACAGGGTCGGTATCTATGGCTACACCTTC.

The chain combines TRBV7-2 with TRBJ2-2; tentative D call: TRBD2 (7 bases). Germline loops: CDR1 SGHTA, CDR2 FQGNSA. The V gene lost 6 bases and the J gene lost 4 bases, with 15 bases spanning the gap. The CDR3 covers 15 residues. CDR3 protein: CASSNRGAATGELFF. DNA for the CDR3: TGTGCCAGCAGTAATCGGGGGGCGGCCACCGGGGAGCTGTTTTTT. The full variable domain, completed using reference TRBV7-2 and TRBJ2-2, is GAGVSQSPSNKVTEKGKDVELRCDPISGHTALYWYRQSLGQGLEFLIYFQGNSAPDKSGLPSDRFSAERTGGSVSTLTIQRTQQEDSAVYLCASSNRGAATGELFFGEGSRLTVL.

There are a few counts of this clonotype. The V call is TRBV15, the J call TRBJ2-7, with D maybe TRBD1 (6 bases). V was cut by 8 bases and J by 6 bases, with 11 bases left in between. Germline loops: CDR1 LNHNV, CDR2 YYDKDF (reference sequence). The CDR3 consists of 11 residues. The CDR3 spells CATSGDGEQYF. Here the CDR3 DNA reads TGTGCCACCTCAGGGGACGGCGAGCAGTACTTC.

This clonotype was seen ten or more times. This chain uses TRBV15 with TRBJ2-1; no clear D gene. Between the trimmed V and J ends, which lost 5 bases and 2 bases, there was a span of 7 bases. This CDR3 has 13 residues. From germline, CDR1 is LNHNV and CDR2 YYDKDF (reference sequence). The CDR3 region has the DNA TGTGCCACCAGCGATGGGCCCTACAATGAGCAGTTCTTC. Encoded protein: CATSDGPYNEQFF.

At least ten counts were recorded for this clonotype. The V call is TRBV10-3, the J call TRBJ2-1; TRBD1 or TRBD2 may be the D gene (5 bases each). The length of the CDR3 is 14 residues. The V gene's germline CDR1 is ENHRY and CDR2 SYGVKD. V was shortened by 6 bases and J by 0 bases, with 9 bases between the two germline ends. The CDR3 is CAISGDGSYNEQFF. The CDR3 DNA follows: TGTGCCATCAGCGGGGACGGCTCCTACAATGAGCAGTTCTTC.

Concerning this clonotype: Lacking the conserved final phenylalanine or tryptophan, this CDR3 likely reflects a read error. This chain uses TRBV20-1 with TRBJ2-3; the match to TRBD2 covers 7 bases. CDR1 is DFQATT and CDR2 is SNEGSKA in the germline V gene (reference sequence). The CDR3 covers 14 residues. The ends lost 5 bases at V and 5 bases at J; junction bases unmatched: 10. CDR3 bases: TGCAGTGCTTGGTTTGGGACTAAACAAGATACGCAGTATTTG. It is translated as CSAWFGTKQDTQYL.

The J gene is TRBJ1-6, the V gene TRBV5-1; D is uncertain. V was trimmed by 4 bases and J by 8 bases, leaving 19 bases between them. The length of the CDR3 is 16 residues. From germline, CDR1 is SGHRS and CDR2 YFSETQ. The CDR3 reads CASSPGPRAGDSPLHF. The CDR3 DNA reads TGCGCCAGCAGCCCGGGCCCTCGCGCCGGGGATTCACCCCTCCACTTT.

This clonotype was detected a few times. The chain recombines TRBV5-6 with TRBJ2-7, with 12 positions matching TRBD2. V shed 5 bases, J shed 3 bases, and the junction held 9 bases outside the gene matches. Germline loops: CDR1 SGHDT, CDR2 YYEEEE. The CDR3 is 16 amino acids. CDR3 sequence (DNA): TGTGCCAGCAGTCCGGGACTAGCGGGTGAGAGCTACGAGCAGTACTTC. It encodes CASSPGLAGESYEQYF.

In its sample, this clonotype was seen a few times. This sequence joins TRBV12-3 or TRBV12-4 and TRBJ2-7; D call uncertain. The CDR3 covers 13 residues. The ends were cut back, 0 bases at V and 2 bases at J, with 5 bases in the middle. The CDR3 spells CASSLARPYEQYF. The CDR3 DNA follows: TGTGCCAGCAGTTTAGCGCGACCCTACGAGCAGTACTTC.